The subject of this entry is one T cell receptor (beta chain). These data belong to a study of OX40 agonist ivuxolimab in advanced cancers. Looking at the study overall: Partial responses, seen in three patients, involved one hepatocellular carcinoma and two cutaneous melanomas.

The V gene's germline CDR1 is SGHNT and CDR2 YYREEE (reference sequence). The CDR3 length is 15 residues. V was cut by 4 bases and J by 7 bases, with 17 bases left in between. This table comes from immunoSEQ multiplex PCR, and its TCRdb copy is limited to in-frame clones, with some not included. The sample has roughly 76,000 clones, around 87% seen once; the top ten hold about 8.6%. This receptor was obtained from an adult with an advanced solid tumor such as melanoma, head and neck, liver or kidney cancer. The specimen comprised CD4+ or CD8+ T cells sorted from blood, sampled in a trial of the OX40 agonist ivuxolimab. This rearrangement joins TRBV5-4 to TRBJ2-2; D may be TRBD2 (6 bases). CDR3 nucleotides: TGTGCCAGCAGCCCAAGTCGGGAGAGAGGCGGGGAGCTGTTTTTT. The encoded protein is CASSPSRERGGELFF.